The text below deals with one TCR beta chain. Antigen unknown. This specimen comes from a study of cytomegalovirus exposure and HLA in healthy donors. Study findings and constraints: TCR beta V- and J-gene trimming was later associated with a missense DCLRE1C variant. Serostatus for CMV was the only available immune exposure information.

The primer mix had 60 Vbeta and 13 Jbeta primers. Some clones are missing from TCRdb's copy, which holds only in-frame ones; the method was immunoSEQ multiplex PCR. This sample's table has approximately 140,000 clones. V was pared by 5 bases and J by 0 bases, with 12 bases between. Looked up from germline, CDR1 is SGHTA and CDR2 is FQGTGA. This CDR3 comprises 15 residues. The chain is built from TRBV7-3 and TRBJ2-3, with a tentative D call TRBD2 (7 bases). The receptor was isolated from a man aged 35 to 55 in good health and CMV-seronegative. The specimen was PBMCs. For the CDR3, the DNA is TGTGCCAGCAGCCCAAGCGGGACAAGCACAGATACGCAGTATTTT. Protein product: CASSPSGTSTDTQYF.